One and the same sample provided the 18 T cell receptor beta chains below, sequenced in a study of T cells in tuberculosis. After thawing and overnight rest, PBMC were stained with GMM-loaded CD1B tetramer, viability dye and anti-CD3 for sorting. C32 glucose monomycolate from Rhodococcus equi was loaded onto the CD1B tetramers. The assay was immunoSEQ multiplex PCR, and TCRdb's table has in-frame clones only and misses some. The table lists about 59,000 clones, around 86% of them singletons. Sequenced material: CD1b-GMM tetramer-negative cells sorted from PBMCs. These receptors were taken from an adult woman with latent tuberculosis.

V is TRBV27 and J is TRBJ2-1; TRBD2 agrees at 10 bases. Germline trimming cut 4 bases from V and 1 base from J; bases unmatched to any gene: 19. The CDR3 extends over 21 amino acids. CDR1 is MNHEY, CDR2 SMNVEV, per germline (reference sequence). CDR3 amino acids: CASSSPSSGSTWRGSYNEQFF. The CDR3 DNA follows: TGTGCCAGCAGTTCGCCATCTAGCGGGAGTACCTGGAGGGGATCCTACAATGAGCAGTTCTTC.

In its sample, this clone was seen a few times. The chain is built from TRBV10-3 and TRBJ2-3; 9 bases match TRBD2. The V segment lost 8 bases and the J segment 5 bases; nucleotides outside the gene matches: 8. Per germline, CDR1 ENHRY and CDR2 SYGVKD. This CDR3 is built from 14 residues. CDR3 protein: CAIAGGGAQDTQYF. Here the CDR3 DNA reads TGTGCCATCGCAGGCGGGGGGGCCCAAGATACGCAGTATTTT.

This clone was detected only once. The V gene is TRBV7-9, the J gene TRBJ1-5; 11 nucleotides match TRBD1. There are 16 residues in the CDR3. V lost 3 bases and J lost 6; bases outside the gene matches: 7. CDR1 and CDR2 (germline): SEHNR, FQNEAQ (reference sequence). The CDR3 DNA follows: TGTGCCAGCAGCTTGGGGGGGACAGGGGGAAGTCAGCCCCAGCATTTT. It is translated as CASSLGGTGGSQPQHF.

The chain combines TRBV30 with TRBJ1-1, with TRBD1 as a possible D gene (5 bases). Trimming removed 2 bases at V and 4 bases at J, with 8 bases between. Germline loops: CDR1 GTSNPN, CDR2 SVGIG (reference sequence). The CDR3 spans 12 residues. CDR3 sequence: CAWSFQGTEAFF. DNA for the CDR3: TGTGCCTGGAGTTTTCAGGGCACTGAAGCTTTCTTT.

The chain couples TRBV21-1 to TRBJ1-6; the DNA was not compared with TRBD1, the D call given in the table. TRBV21-1 is assigned pseudogene status. The CDR3 covers 17 residues. The CDR3 DNA follows: TGTGCCAGCAGCGCGGAATCGAAAGGACAGGGCTCCTCACCCCTCCACTTT. Amino acid sequence: CASSAESKGQGSSPLHF.

The chain carries TRBV27 and TRBJ2-5; 7 positions match TRBD1. CDR3 length: 16 residues. The V gene end was trimmed by 3 bases and the J gene end by 4 bases; junction bases not matched to a gene: 11. Germline V gene sequence: CDR1 MNHEY, CDR2 SMNVEV (reference sequence). The CDR3 DNA follows: TGTGCCAGCAGTTTCCGCCCGACAGGGTTTGGAGAGACCCAGTACTTC. Its translation is CASSFRPTGFGETQYF.

V gene TRBV29-1 combines with J gene TRBJ2-7; 8 nucleotides match TRBD1. Germline trimming cut 4 bases from V and 6 bases from J; bases unmatched to any gene: 11. This CDR3 has 14 residues. Per the germline V gene, CDR1 is SQVTM and CDR2 is ANQGSEA. The DNA for the CDR3 is TGCAGCGTTGCTCGCCGACAGGGGACCGGCGAGCAGTACTTC. This encodes CSVARRQGTGEQYF.

The chain is built from TRBV5-1 and TRBJ2-1, with D unclear. This CDR3 region has 15 residues. The V and J ends lost 0 bases and 5 bases respectively, with 12 bases between them. Germline CDR1 and CDR2: SGHRS and YFSETQ. This chain's CDR3 is CASSLGAIENNEQFF. CDR3 nucleotide sequence: TGCGCCAGCAGCTTGGGCGCAATAGAAAACAATGAGCAGTTCTTC.

This chain joins TRBV27 and TRBJ2-1; either TRBD1 or TRBD2 may fit D (10 bases each). V gave up 7 bases and J gave up 7 bases, with 32 bases separating them. This CDR3 contains 19 residues. Germline V gene data show CDR1 as MNHEY and CDR2 as SMNVEV (reference sequence). The CDR3 DNA sequence: TGTGCCAGCAACAGTGGACAGGGGGGACCTAGCGGGAGATATAATGAGCAGTTCTTC. Translation gives CASNSGQGGPSGRYNEQFF.

The chain has TRBV6-6 and TRBJ2-7; 10 nucleotides agree with TRBD2. Germline-derived CDR1 and CDR2 are MNHNY and SVGAGI (reference sequence). The CDR3 is 15 amino acids. The trim removed 5 bases at V and 2 bases at J, leaving 6 bases unmatched. The CDR3 here is CASSQSGRDPYEQYF. CDR3 nucleotide sequence: TGTGCCAGCAGTCAGAGCGGGAGGGATCCCTACGAGCAGTACTTC.

The chain joins TRBV7-6 to TRBJ2-7; D is perhaps TRBD1 (5 bases). This CDR3 contains 12 residues. V was pared by 5 bases and J by 5 bases, with 10 bases between. In germline, CDR1 is SGHVS, CDR2 FNYEAQ. CDR3 sequence: CASSQRGHEQYF. In nucleotides, the CDR3 is TGTGCCAGCAGCCAAAGGGGTCACGAGCAGTACTTC.

The chain carries TRBV11-1 and TRBJ2-1; TRBD2 agrees at 8 bases. Germline-derived CDR1 and CDR2 are SGHAT and FQDESV (reference sequence). Germline trimming cut 1 base from V and 0 bases from J; bases unmatched to any gene: 5. The CDR3 is 17 residues long. Here the CDR3 DNA reads TGTGCCAGCAGCTTAGTGGCCAGCGGGAGCTCCTACAATGAGCAGTTCTTC. This sequence encodes CASSLVASGSSYNEQFF. The complete variable domain, with remaining parts taken from reference TRBV11-1 and TRBJ2-1, reads EAEVAQSPRYKITEKSQAVAFWCDPISGHATLYWYRQILGQGPELLVQFQDESVVDDSQLPKDRFSAERLKGVDSTLKIQPAELGDSAMYLCASSLVASGSSYNEQFFGPGTRLTVL.

The chain links TRBV11-3 to TRBJ2-3; a weak D match, TRBD2 (6 bases). This CDR3 has 15 residues. Germline V gives CDR1 SGHNT, CDR2 YENEEA. Trimming cost V 0 bases and J 4 bases, with 11 bases left between them. In nucleotides, the CDR3 is TGTGCCAGCAGCTTAGACGGGAGCGATTCAGATACGCAGTATTTT. It specifies CASSLDGSDSDTQYF.

The chain links TRBV5-1 to TRBJ2-3; 9 nucleotides agree with TRBD2. Germline V gene sequence: CDR1 SGHRS, CDR2 YFSETQ. CDR3 length equals 16 residues. The V and J ends lost 7 bases and 3 bases, in that order; junction bases with no gene match: 12. The CDR3 protein is CASGLQPGLATDTQYF. Here the CDR3 DNA reads TGCGCCAGCGGACTACAACCGGGACTAGCAACAGATACGCAGTATTTT. Variable domain in full (rest from reference TRBV5-1 and TRBJ2-3): KAGVTQTPRYLIKTRGQQVTLSCSPISGHRSVSWYQQTPGQGLQFLFEYFSETQRNKGNFPGRFSGRQFSNSRSEMNVSTLELGDSALYLCASGLQPGLATDTQYFGPGTRLTVL.

The chain uses TRBV7-2 and TRBJ2-4, with 9 bases matching TRBD2. The CDR3 runs 13 residues. CDR1 and CDR2 (germline): SGHTA, FQGNSA. After removal of 1 base from V and 14 bases from J, the junction contained 6 bases not matched to a gene. The DNA for the CDR3 is TGTGCCAGCAGCTTAGAACCGGCGGGGGGGAAGTACTTC. It codes for CASSLEPAGGKYF.

This clone was counted between two and nine times. The chain combines TRBV5-4 with TRBJ1-2; TRBD1 might be the D (6 bases). CDR3 length: 14 amino acids. Germline V gives CDR1 SGHNT, CDR2 YYREEE (reference sequence). V was trimmed by 6 bases and J by 8 bases, leaving 20 bases between them. The CDR3 is CASTAGGSHPGYTF. DNA for the CDR3: TGTGCCAGCACAGCTGGGGGCAGCCATCCAGGCTACACCTTC.

This chain connects TRBV6-5 to TRBJ2-7, with 7 bases matching TRBD2. Germline V gene sequence: CDR1 MNHEY, CDR2 SVGAGI. The CDR3 is 15 residues long. J gave up 3 bases and V 0 bases, and 5 bases lay outside the gene matches. In nucleotides, the CDR3 is TGTGCCAGCAGTTACTCGCACGGGGGGATCTACGAGCAGTACTTC. Amino acids: CASSYSHGGIYEQYF.

In its sample, this clone was seen a few times. V is TRBV15 and J is TRBJ2-3; TRBD2 aligns across 9 bases. This CDR3 comprises 22 residues. V dropped 1 base and J dropped 5; count of bases not matched to a gene: 25. Germline assignment: CDR1 LNHNV and CDR2 YYDKDF (reference sequence). The CDR3 sequence is CATSRGDHGRFFGGRGKDTQYF. The CDR3 DNA sequence: TGTGCCACCAGCAGAGGAGATCATGGGCGGTTCTTTGGCGGGAGGGGGAAAGATACGCAGTATTTT.